Below are 13 T cell receptor beta chains sequenced from a single sample in a study of blood T cell repertoires in COVID-19. Method: immunoSEQ multiplex PCR; TCRdb's copy keeps in-frame clones and lacks some. The sample shows fewer than 600,000 clones, 80% to 90% of them seen only once. The sample taken for sequencing was peripheral blood. The source is a man younger than 35 with COVID-19, enrolled during active disease.

The rearrangement uses TRBV2 and TRBJ1-2; 10 bases agree with TRBD1. Germline V gene lookup returns CDR1 SNHLY and CDR2 FYNNEI. The CDR3 has 14 amino acids. The trim removed 4 bases at V and 8 bases at J, leaving 7 bases unmatched. The CDR3 sequence is CASSAGTGVFGYTF. The CDR3 region has the DNA TGTGCCAGCAGTGCCGGGACAGGGGTCTTCGGCTACACCTTC.

This clone appeared a single time. The chain couples TRBV3-1 (or the pseudogene TRBV3-2) to TRBJ2-7, with TRBD2 identical over 8 bases. V dropped 0 bases and J dropped 1; count of bases not matched to a gene: 5. Germline V CDR1 and CDR2: LGHDT, YNNKEL (reference sequence). The CDR3 consists of 16 residues. CDR3 amino acids: CASSQDKAGASYEQYF. The CDR3 DNA follows: TGTGCCAGCAGCCAAGATAAAGCGGGAGCTTCCTACGAGCAGTACTTC.

The gene calls are TRBV5-1 and TRBJ2-7; the match to TRBD2 covers 10 bases. Germline CDR1 SGHRS, CDR2 YFSETQ. The length of the CDR3 is 17 residues. Trimming removed 3 bases from V and 3 bases from J; junction bases left unmatched: 12. CDR3 amino acids: CASSYKTSGGAGYEQYF. In nucleotides, the CDR3 is TGCGCCAGCAGCTACAAGACCAGCGGGGGGGCGGGCTACGAGCAGTACTTC.

CDR3 loop: CASSPLGPDPGSGELFF. CDR3 sequence (DNA): TGTGCCAGCTCACCACTGGGCCCCGATCCAGGATCCGGGGAGCTGTTTTTT. The V call is TRBV18, the J call TRBJ2-2; D unclear. The germline V and J ends were trimmed by 1 base and 6 bases, with 18 bases remaining between them. The CDR3 contains 17 residues. Germline CDR1 KGHSH, CDR2 LQKENI.

V gene TRBV7-3 combines with J gene TRBJ2-3; 12 bases are shared with TRBD2. J gave up 6 bases and V 4 bases, and 5 bases lay outside the gene matches. The germline gives CDR1 SGHTA, CDR2 FQGTGA. CDR3 length: 15 residues. DNA for the CDR3: TGTGCCAGCAGCTCGACTAGCGGGAGATGGGATACGCAGTATTTT. Residues: CASSSTSGRWDTQYF.

V is TRBV5-5 and J is TRBJ1-5; no clear D gene. Germline assignment: CDR1 SGHKS and CDR2 YYEKEE (reference sequence). Trimming took off 0 bases at V and 1 base at J, with 11 bases between the two ends. The CDR3 extends over 16 amino acids. The DNA for the CDR3 is TGTGCCAGCAGCTTGGCCGCGTCCCGAAGCAATCAGCCCCAGCATTTT. Residues: CASSLAASRSNQPQHF.

This clone appeared once. The rearrangement joins TRBV28 to TRBJ1-4; a weak D match, TRBD1 (6 bases). Germline CDR1 is MDHEN and CDR2 is SYDVKM. V lost 6 bases to trimming and J lost 4 bases, with 12 bases between them. The CDR3 extends over 14 amino acids. The CDR3 coding sequence is TGTGCCAGCAGCCCGGGACACCTTAATGAAAAACTGTTTTTT. Its protein product is CASSPGHLNEKLFF.

The chain combines TRBV6-6 with TRBJ2-2; TRBD1 agrees at 9 bases. CDR1 is MNHNY, CDR2 SVGAGI, per germline (reference sequence). The CDR3 runs to 16 residues. The V segment lost 4 bases and the J segment 7 bases; nucleotides outside the gene matches: 10. CDR3 DNA sequence: TGTGCCAGCAGTTTATCTACAGGGGGCGCATACGGGGAGCTGTTTTTT. Translating gives CASSLSTGGAYGELFF.

This clone was counted once. This sequence joins TRBV28 and TRBJ1-2, with D hard to call. Germline CDR1 and CDR2: MDHEN and SYDVKM. This CDR3 has 14 residues. Trimming left V 5 bases short and J 4 bases short, with 14 bases between. The CDR3 is CASSPYDRGYGYTF. CDR3 nucleotide sequence: TGTGCCAGCAGTCCCTACGATCGGGGCTATGGCTACACCTTC.

The chain has TRBV5-1 and TRBJ2-1; TRBD1 matches at 9 bases. Germline CDR1 and CDR2: SGHRS and YFSETQ. V gave up 0 bases and J gave up 4 bases; unmatched junction bases: 14. CDR3 length equals 19 residues. As DNA, the CDR3 is TGCGCCAGCAGCTTGGAGGTAAACGACAGGGGGTTGGGATACAATGAGCAGTTCTTC. It encodes CASSLEVNDRGLGYNEQFF.

The chain employs TRBV5-1 and TRBJ1-1, with 8 bases that match TRBD1. Germline V lookup: CDR1 SGHRS, CDR2 YFSETQ. The junction had 5 bases not matched to a gene; V was cut back by 4 bases and J by 0 bases. The CDR3 contains 15 residues. As DNA, the CDR3 is TGCGCCAGCAGCGAACCGGGACAGGTGAACACTGAAGCTTTCTTT. Translating it yields CASSEPGQVNTEAFF.

The CDR3 loop reads CASSIPSGRGIDTQYF. CDR3 bases: TGTGCCAGTAGTATACCTAGCGGGAGAGGGATAGATACGCAGTATTTT. This chain connects TRBV19 to TRBJ2-3, with 10 positions matching TRBD2. Germline CDR1 reads LNHDA; CDR2 reads SQIVND (reference sequence). The V gene end was trimmed by 2 bases and the J gene end by 5 bases; junction bases not matched to a gene: 7. The CDR3 is 16 residues long.

CDR3 bases: TGTGCCAGCAGCCAGGACAGGGGGCCAAACAATGAGCAGTTCTTC. Amino acid sequence: CASSQDRGPNNEQFF. V usage is TRBV11-2 and J usage is TRBJ2-1, with TRBD1 matching 11 bases. The CDR3 runs 15 residues. CDR1 and CDR2 (germline): SGHAT, FQNNGV. V trimming: 5 bases; J trimming: 5 bases; junction bases outside the gene matches: 5.